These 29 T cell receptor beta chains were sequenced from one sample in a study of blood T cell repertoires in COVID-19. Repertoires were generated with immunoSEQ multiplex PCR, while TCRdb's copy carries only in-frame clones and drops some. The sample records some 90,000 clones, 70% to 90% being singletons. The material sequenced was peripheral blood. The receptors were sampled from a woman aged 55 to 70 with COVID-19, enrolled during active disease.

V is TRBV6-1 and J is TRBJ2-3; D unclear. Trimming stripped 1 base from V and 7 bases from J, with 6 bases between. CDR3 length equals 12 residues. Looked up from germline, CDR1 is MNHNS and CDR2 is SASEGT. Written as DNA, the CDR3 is TGTGCCAGCAGTGAAGGGGCTTATACGCAGTATTTT. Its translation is CASSEGAYTQYF.

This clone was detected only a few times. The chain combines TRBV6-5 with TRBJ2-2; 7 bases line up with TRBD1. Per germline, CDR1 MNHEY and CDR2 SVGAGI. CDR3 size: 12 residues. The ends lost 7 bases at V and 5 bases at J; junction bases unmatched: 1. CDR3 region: CASTRGTGELFF. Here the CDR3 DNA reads TGTGCCAGCACCAGGGGGACCGGGGAGCTGTTTTTT.

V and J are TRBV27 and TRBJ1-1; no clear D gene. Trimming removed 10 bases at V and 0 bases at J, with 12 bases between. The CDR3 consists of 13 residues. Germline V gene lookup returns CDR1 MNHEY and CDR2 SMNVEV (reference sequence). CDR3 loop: CATGPRLNTEAFF. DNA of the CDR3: TGTGCCACCGGTCCCCGATTGAACACTGAAGCTTTCTTT.

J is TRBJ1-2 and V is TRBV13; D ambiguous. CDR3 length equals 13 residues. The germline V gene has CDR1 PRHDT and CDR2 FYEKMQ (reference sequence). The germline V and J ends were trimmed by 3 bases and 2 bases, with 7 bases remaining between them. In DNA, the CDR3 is TGTGCCAGCAGCTTGATGGCCAACTATGGCTACACCTTC. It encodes CASSLMANYGYTF.

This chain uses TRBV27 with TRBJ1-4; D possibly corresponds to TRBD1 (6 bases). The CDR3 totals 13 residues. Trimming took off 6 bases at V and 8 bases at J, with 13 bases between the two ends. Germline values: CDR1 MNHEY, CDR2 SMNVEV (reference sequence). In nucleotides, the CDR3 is TGTGCCAGCAGGGGGGCTCGACGAGAAAAACTGTTTTTT. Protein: CASRGARREKLFF.

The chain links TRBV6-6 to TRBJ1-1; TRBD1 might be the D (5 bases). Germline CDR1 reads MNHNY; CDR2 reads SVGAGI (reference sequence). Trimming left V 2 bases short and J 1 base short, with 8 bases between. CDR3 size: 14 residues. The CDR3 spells CASSYLGANTEAFF. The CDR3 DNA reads TGTGCCAGCAGTTACCTAGGGGCGAACACTGAAGCTTTCTTT.

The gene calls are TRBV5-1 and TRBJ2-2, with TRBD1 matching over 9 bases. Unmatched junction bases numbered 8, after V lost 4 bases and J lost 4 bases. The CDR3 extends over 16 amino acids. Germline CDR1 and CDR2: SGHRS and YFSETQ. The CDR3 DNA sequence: TGCGCCAGCAGCATAGGGACAGGGCCCGGCACCGGGGAGCTGTTTTTT. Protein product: CASSIGTGPGTGELFF.

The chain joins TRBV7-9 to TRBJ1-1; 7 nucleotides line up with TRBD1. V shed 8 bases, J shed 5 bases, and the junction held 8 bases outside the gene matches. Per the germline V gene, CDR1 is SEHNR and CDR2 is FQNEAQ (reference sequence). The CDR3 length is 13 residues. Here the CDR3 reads CASGRQGYTEAFF. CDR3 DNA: TGTGCCAGCGGAAGACAGGGTTATACTGAAGCTTTCTTT. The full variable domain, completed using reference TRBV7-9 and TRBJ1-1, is DTGVSQNPRHKITKRGQNVTFRCDPISEHNRLYWYRQTLGQGPEFLTYFQNEAQLEKSRLLSDRFSAERPKGSFSTLEIQRTEQGDSAMYLCASGRQGYTEAFFGQGTRLTVV.

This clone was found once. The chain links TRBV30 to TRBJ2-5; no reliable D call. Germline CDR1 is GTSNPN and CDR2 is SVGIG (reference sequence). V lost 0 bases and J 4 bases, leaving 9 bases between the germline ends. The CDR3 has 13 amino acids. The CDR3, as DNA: TGTGCCTGGAGTGTACGGGTTCGAGAGACCCAGTACTTC. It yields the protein CAWSVRVRETQYF.

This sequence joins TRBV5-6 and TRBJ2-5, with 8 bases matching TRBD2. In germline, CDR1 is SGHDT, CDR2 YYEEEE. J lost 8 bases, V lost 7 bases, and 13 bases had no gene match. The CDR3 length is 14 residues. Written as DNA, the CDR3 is TGTGCCAGCGTGGGCGGGGGGTATATTGGAACCCAGTACTTC. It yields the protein CASVGGGYIGTQYF.

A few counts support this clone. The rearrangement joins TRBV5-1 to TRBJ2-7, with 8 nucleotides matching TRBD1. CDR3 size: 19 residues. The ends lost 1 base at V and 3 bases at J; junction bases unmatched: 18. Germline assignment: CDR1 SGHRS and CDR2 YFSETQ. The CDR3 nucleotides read TGCGCCAGCAGCTTGAGTCCCGGATATGGGACCGGGACAGGCTACGAGCAGTACTTC. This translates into CASSLSPGYGTGTGYEQYF.

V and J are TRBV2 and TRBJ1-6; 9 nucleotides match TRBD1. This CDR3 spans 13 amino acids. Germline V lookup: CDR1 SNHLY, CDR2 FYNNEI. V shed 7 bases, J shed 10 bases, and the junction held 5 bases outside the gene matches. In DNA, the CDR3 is TGTGCCAGCACCGGGACAGGGCGATCACCCCTCCACTTT. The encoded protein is CASTGTGRSPLHF. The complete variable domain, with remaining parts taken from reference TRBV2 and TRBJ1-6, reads EPEVTQTPSHQVTQMGQEVILRCVPISNHLYFYWYRQILGQKVEFLVSFYNNEISEKSEIFDDQFSVERPDGSNFTLKIRSTKLEDSAMYFCASTGTGRSPLHFGNGTRLTVT.

The CDR3, as DNA: TGTGCCAGCAGCCGATGGGGAGGCGAGACCCAGTACTTC. Encoded protein: CASSRWGGETQYF. This sequence joins TRBV3-1 (or the pseudogene TRBV3-2) and TRBJ2-5; D is perhaps TRBD2 (6 bases). The germline V and J ends were trimmed by 4 bases and 5 bases, with 11 bases remaining between them. CDR3 length: 13 residues. Per the germline V gene, CDR1 is LGHDT and CDR2 is YNNKEL (reference sequence).

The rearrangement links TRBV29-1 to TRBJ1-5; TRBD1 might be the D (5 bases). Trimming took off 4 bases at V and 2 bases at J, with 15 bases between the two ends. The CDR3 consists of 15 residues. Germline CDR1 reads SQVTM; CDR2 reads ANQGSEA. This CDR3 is CSVVLPGGGNQPQHF. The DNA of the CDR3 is TGCAGCGTTGTTCTCCCCGGAGGGGGCAATCAGCCCCAGCATTTT.

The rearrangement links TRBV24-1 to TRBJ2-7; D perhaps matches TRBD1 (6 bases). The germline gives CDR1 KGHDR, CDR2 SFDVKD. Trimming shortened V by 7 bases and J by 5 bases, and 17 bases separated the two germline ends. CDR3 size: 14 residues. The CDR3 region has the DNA TGTGCCACCAGCGGGACCAGGGGTCAACACGAGCAGTACTTC. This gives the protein CATSGTRGQHEQYF.

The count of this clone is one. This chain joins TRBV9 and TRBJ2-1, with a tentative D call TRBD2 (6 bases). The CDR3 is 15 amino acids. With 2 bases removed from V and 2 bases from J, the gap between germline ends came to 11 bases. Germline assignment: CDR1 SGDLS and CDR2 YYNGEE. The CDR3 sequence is CASSVGGRPYNEQFF. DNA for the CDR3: TGTGCCAGCAGCGTTGGGGGGAGACCCTACAATGAGCAGTTCTTC. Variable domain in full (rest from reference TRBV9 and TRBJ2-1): DSGVTQTPKHLITATGQRVTLRCSPRSGDLSVYWYQQSLDQGLQFLIQYYNGEERAKGNILERFSAQQFPDLHSELNLSSLELGDSALYFCASSVGGRPYNEQFFGPGTRLTVL.

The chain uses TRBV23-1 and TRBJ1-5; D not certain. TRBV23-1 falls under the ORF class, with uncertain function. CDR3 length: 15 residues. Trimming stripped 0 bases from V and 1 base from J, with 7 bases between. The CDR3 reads CASSQSLLSNQPQHF. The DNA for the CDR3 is TGCGCCAGCAGTCAATCCCTCTTGAGCAATCAGCCCCAGCATTTT.

The CDR3 DNA reads as TGTGCCAGCAGCCATGACAGGGGTGAAGCTTTCTTT. Protein product: CASSHDRGEAFF. The chain links TRBV27 to TRBJ1-1; 8 bases fit TRBD1. Germline CDR1 reads MNHEY; CDR2 reads SMNVEV (reference sequence). This CDR3 spans 12 amino acids. V gave up 6 bases and J gave up 7 bases; unmatched junction bases: 4.

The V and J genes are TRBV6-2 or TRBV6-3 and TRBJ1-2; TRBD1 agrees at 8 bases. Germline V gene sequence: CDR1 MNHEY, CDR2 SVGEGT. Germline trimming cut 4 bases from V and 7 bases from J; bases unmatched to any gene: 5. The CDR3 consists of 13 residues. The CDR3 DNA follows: TGTGCCAGCAGTTGGGGACAGGCTACTGGCTACACCTTC. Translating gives CASSWGQATGYTF.

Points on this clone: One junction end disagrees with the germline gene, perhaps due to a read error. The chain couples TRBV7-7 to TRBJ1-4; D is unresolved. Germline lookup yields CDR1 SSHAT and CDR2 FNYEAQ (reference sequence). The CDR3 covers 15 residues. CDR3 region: CASSLRRAANEKLFF. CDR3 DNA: TGTGCTAGCAGCTTAAGGCGGGCGGCTAATGAAAAACTGTTTTTT.

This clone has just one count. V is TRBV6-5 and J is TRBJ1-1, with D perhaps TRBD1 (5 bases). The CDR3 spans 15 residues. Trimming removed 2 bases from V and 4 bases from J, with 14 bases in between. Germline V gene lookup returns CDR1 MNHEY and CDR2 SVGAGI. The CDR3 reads CASSYTPGSRTEAFF. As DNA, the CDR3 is TGTGCCAGCAGTTACACCCCAGGGTCTCGCACTGAAGCTTTCTTT.

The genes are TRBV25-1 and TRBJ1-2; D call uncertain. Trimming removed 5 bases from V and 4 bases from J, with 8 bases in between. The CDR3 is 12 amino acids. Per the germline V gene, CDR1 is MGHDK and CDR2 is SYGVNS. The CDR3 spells CASSFDTYGYTF. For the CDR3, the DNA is TGTGCCAGCAGTTTTGACACCTATGGCTACACCTTC.

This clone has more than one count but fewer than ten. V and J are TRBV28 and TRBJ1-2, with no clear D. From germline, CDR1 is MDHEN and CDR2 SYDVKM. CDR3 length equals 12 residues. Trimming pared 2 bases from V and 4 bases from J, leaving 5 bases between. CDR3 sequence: CASSLQFYGYTF. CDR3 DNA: TGTGCCAGCAGTTTACAGTTCTATGGCTACACCTTC.

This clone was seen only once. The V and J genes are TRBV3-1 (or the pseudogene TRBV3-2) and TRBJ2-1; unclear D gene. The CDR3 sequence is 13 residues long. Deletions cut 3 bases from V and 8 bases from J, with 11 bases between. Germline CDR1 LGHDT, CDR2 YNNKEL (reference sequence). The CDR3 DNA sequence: TGTGCCAGCAGCCAGCACGGAGTCTATGAGCAGTTCTTC. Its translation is CASSQHGVYEQFF.

The DNA of the CDR3 is TGCAGCGACCCGGGACAGGGGTGGAATGAGCAGTTCTTC. Translation gives CSDPGQGWNEQFF. V usage is TRBV29-1 and J usage is TRBJ2-1; 10 bases line up with TRBD1. The V segment lost 7 bases and the J segment 7 bases; nucleotides outside the gene matches: 7. CDR3 length equals 13 residues. Per germline, CDR1 SQVTM and CDR2 ANQGSEA.

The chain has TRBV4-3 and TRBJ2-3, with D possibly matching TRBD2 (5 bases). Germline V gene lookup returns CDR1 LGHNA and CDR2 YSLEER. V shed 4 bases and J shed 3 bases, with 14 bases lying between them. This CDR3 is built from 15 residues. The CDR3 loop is CASSRTRTGTDTQYF. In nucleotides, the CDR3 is TGCGCCAGCAGCCGAACAAGGACGGGGACAGATACGCAGTATTTT.

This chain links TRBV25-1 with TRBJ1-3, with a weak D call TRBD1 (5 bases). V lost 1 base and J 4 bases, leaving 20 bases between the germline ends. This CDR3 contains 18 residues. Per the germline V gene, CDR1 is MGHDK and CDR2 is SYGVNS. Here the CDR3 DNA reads TGTGCCAGCAGTGAATCACCCGGGCCAACAGGCTCGGGAAACACCATATATTTT. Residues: CASSESPGPTGSGNTIYF.

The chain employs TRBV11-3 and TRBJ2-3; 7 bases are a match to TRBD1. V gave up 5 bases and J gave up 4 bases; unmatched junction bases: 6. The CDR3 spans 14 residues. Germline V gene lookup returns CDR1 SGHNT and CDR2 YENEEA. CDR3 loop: CASSPRTGPDTQYF. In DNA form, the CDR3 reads TGTGCCAGCAGCCCGAGGACAGGTCCAGATACGCAGTATTTT.

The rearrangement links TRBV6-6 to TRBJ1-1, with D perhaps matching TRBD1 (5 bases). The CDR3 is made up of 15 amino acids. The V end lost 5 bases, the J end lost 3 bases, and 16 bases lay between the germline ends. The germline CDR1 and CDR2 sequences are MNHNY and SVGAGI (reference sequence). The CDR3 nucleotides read TGTGCCAGCAGTCACGAGGGCGGGGGGGACACTGAAGCTTTCTTT. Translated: CASSHEGGGDTEAFF.